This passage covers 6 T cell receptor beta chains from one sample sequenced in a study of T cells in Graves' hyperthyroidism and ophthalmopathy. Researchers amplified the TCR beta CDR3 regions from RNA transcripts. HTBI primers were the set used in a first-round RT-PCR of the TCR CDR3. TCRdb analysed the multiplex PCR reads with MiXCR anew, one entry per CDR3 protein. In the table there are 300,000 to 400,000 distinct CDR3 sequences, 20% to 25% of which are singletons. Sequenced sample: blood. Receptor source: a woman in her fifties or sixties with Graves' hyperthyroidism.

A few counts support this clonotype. This CDR3 is CAIRGVQETQYF. CDR3 in DNA: TGTGCCATCAGGGGGGTGCAAGAGACCCAGTACTTC. The chain links TRBV10-3 to TRBJ2-5; perhaps D is TRBD1 or TRBD2 (5 bases each). CDR3 size: 12 residues. Germline V lookup: CDR1 ENHRY, CDR2 SYGVKD. Trimming pared 6 bases from V and 2 bases from J, leaving 7 bases between.

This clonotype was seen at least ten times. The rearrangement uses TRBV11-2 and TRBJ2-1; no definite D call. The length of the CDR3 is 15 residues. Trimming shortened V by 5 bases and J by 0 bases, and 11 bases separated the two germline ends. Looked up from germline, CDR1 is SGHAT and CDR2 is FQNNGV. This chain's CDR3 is CASSPSPSSYNEQFF. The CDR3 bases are TGTGCCAGCAGCCCCTCACCCAGCTCCTACAATGAGCAGTTCTTC. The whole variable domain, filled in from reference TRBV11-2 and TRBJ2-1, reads EAGVAQSPRYKIIEKRQSVAFWCNPISGHATLYWYQQILGQGPKLLIQFQNNGVVDDSQLPKDRFSAERLKGVDSTLKIQPAKLEDSAVYLCASSPSPSSYNEQFFGPGTRLTVL.

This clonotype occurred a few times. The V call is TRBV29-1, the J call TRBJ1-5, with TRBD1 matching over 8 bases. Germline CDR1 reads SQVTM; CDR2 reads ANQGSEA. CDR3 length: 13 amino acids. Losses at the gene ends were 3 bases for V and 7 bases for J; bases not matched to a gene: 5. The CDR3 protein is CSVDPGTGQPQHF. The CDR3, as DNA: TGCAGCGTTGATCCCGGGACAGGACAGCCCCAGCATTTT.

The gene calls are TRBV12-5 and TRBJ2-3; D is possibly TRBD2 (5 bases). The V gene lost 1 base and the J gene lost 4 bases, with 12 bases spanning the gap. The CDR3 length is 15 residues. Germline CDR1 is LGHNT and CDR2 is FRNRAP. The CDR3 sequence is CASGLGTAGADTQYF. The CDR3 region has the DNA TGTGCTAGTGGTTTGGGGACTGCGGGCGCAGATACGCAGTATTTT.

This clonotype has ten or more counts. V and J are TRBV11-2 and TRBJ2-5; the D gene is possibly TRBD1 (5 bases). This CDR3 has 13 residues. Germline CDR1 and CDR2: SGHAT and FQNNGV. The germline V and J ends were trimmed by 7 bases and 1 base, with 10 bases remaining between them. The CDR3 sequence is CASTKDIQETQYF. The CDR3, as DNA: TGTGCCAGCACCAAGGACATCCAAGAGACCCAGTACTTC.

CDR3 DNA sequence: TGTGCCATCAATATGGGACCACCGAAGGAGACCCAGTACTTC. Amino acid sequence: CAINMGPPKETQYF. The chain is built from TRBV10-3 and TRBJ2-5, with D tentatively TRBD1 or TRBD2 (5 bases each). CDR1 ENHRY and CDR2 SYGVKD come from the germline V gene. V gave up 7 bases and J gave up 5 bases, with 17 bases separating them. The CDR3 is made up of 14 amino acids.